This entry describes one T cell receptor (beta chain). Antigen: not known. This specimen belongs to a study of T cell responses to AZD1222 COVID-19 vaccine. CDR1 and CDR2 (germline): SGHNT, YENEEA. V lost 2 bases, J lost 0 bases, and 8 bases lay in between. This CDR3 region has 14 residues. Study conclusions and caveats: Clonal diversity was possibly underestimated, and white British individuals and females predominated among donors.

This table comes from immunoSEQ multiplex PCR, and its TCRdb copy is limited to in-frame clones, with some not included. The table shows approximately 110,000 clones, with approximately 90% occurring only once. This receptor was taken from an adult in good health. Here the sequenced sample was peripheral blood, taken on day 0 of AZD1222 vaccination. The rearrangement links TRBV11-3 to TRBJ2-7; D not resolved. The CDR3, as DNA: TGTGCCAGCAGCTTACATGCTAGCTCCTACGAGCAGTACGTC. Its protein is CASSLHASSYEQYV.